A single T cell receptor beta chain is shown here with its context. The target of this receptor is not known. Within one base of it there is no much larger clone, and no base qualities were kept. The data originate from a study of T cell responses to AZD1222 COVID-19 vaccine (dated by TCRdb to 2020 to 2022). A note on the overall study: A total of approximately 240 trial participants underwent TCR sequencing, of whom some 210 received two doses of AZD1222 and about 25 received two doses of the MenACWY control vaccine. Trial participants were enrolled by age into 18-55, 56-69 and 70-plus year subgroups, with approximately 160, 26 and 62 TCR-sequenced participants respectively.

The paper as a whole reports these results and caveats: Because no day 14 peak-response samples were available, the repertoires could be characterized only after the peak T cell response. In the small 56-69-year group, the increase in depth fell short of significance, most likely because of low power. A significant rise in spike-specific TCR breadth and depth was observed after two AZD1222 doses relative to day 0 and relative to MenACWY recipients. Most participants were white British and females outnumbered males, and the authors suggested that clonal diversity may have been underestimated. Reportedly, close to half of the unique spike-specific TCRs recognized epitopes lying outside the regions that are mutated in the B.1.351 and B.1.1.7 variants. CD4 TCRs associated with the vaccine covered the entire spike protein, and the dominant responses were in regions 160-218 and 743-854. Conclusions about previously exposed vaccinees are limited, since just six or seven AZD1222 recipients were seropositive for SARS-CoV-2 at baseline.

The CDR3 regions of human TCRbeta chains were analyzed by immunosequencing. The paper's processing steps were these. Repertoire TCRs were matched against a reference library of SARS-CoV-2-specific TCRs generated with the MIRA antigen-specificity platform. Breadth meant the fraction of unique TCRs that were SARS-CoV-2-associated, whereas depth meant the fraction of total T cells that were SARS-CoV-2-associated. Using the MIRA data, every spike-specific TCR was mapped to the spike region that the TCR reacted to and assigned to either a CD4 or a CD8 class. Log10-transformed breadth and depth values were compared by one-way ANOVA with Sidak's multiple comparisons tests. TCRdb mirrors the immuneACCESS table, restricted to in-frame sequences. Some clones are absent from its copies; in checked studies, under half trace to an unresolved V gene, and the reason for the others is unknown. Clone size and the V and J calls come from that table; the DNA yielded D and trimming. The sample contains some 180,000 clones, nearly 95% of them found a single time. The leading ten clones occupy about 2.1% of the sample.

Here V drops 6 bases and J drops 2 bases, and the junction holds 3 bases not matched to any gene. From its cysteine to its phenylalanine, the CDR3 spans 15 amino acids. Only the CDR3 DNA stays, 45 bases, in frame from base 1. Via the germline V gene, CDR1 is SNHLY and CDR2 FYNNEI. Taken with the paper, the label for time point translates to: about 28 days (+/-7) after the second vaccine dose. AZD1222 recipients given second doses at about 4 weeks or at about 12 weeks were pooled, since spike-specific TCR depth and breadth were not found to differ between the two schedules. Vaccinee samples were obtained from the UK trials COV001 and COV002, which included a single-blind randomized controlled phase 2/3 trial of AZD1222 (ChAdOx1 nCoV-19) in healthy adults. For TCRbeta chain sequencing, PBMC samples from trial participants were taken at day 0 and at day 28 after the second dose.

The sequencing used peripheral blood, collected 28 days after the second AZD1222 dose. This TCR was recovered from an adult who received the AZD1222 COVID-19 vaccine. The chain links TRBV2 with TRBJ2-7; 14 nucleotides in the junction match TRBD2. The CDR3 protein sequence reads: CASRGTSGRPYEQYF. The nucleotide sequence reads TGTGCCAGCAGGGGGACTAGCGGGAGACCCTACGAGCAGTACTTC. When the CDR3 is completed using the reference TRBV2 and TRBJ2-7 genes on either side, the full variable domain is EPEVTQTPSHQVTQMGQEVILRCVPISNHLYFYWYRQILGQKVEFLVSFYNNEISEKSEIFDDQFSVERPDGSNFTLKIRSTKLEDSAMYFCASRGTSGRPYEQYFGPGTRLTVT.